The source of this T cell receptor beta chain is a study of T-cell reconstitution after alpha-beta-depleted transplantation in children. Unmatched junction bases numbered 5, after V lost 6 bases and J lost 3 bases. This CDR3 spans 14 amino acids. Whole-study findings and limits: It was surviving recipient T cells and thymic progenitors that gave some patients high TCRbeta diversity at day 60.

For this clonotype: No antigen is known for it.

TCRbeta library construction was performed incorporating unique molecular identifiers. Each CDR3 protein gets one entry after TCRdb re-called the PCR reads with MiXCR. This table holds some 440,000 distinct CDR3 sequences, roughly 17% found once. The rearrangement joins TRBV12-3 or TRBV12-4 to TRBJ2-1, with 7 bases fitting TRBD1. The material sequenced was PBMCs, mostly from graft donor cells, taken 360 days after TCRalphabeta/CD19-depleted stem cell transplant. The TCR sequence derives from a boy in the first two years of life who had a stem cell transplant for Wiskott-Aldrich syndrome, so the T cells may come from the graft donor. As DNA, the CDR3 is TGTGCCAGCAGGGAGACAGGGCACTACAATGAGCAGTTCTTC. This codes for CASRETGHYNEQFF.